This TCR beta chain is drawn from a study of cytomegalovirus exposure and HLA in healthy donors. Study as a whole: Earlier work reported 100 million to 130 million unique TCR beta sequences from 150 million to 200 million T cells. Notes on the study in general: By a later analysis, the bulk of CMV-associated TCR beta chains appeared HLA-restricted. Later work associated over 15,000 TCR beta sequences with HLA alleles at 0.05 false discovery rate. The HLA-A and HLA-B alleles of most subjects were reportedly predicted accurately from TCR beta sequences.

This clone appeared a few times. What it recognizes is unknown. The germline V gene encodes CDR1 SGHNT and CDR2 YENEEA. This CDR3 contains 11 residues. Trimming removed 1 base at V and 10 bases at J, with 5 bases between. The PCR employed 60 Vbeta primers together with 13 Jbeta primers. Clones were sequenced by immunoSEQ multiplex PCR, and TCRdb holds only the in-frame ones, with some missing. The sample carries some 200,000 clones, 9.5% to 15% recorded once. The sequenced material came from PBMCs. The sequence derives from a man aged 50 to 59 in good health and CMV-seropositive. V usage is TRBV11-3 and J usage is TRBJ1-3; D call uncertain. Written as DNA, the CDR3 is TGTGCCAGCAGCTTAGTCGGGACCATATATTTT. Its protein is CASSLVGTIYF.